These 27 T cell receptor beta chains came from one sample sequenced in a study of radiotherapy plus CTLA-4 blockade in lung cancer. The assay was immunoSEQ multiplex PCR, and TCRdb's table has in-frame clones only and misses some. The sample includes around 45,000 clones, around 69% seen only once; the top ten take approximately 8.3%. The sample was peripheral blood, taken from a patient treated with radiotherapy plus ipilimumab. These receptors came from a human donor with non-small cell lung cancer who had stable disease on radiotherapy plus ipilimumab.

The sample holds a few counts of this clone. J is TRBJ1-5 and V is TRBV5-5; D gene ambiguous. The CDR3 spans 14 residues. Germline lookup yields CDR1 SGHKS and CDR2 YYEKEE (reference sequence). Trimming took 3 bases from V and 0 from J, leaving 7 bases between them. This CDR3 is CASSYLRSNQPQHF. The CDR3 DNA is TGTGCCAGCAGCTACCTGCGTAGCAATCAGCCCCAGCATTTT.

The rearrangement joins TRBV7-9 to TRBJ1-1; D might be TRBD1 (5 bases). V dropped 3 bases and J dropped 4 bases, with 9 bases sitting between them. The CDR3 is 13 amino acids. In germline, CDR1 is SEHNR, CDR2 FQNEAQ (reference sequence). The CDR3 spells CASSLGVSTEAFF. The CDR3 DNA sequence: TGTGCCAGCAGCTTGGGGGTCTCCACTGAAGCTTTCTTT.

Written as DNA, the CDR3 is TGTGCCACCAACGATGCAACTAATGAAAAACTGTTTTTT. It translates to CATNDATNEKLFF. V is TRBV10-3 and J is TRBJ1-4; no clear D. The CDR3 loop spans 13 amino acids. V lost 10 bases and J lost 0, with 9 bases in between. Germline CDR1 and CDR2: ENHRY and SYGVKD.

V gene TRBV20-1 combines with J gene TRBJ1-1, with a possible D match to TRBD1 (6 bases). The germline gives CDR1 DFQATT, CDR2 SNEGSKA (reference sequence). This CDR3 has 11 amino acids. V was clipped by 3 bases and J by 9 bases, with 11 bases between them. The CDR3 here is CSARGGAKAFF. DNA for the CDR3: TGCAGTGCTAGGGGGGGGGCAAAAGCTTTCTTT.

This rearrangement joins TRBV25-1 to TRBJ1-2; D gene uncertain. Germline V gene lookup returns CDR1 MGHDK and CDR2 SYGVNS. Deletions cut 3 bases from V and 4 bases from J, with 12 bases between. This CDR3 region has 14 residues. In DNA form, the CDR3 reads TGTGCCAGCAGTGATCTTCAGATTAGCTATGGCTACACCTTC. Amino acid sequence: CASSDLQISYGYTF.

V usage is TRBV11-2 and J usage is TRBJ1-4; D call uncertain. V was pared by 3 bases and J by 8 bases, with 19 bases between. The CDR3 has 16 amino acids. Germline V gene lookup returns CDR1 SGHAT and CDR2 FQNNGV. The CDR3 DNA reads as TGTGCCAGCAGCTTTAGGTCGGTGTCGGTGGACGAAAAACTGTTTTTT. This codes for CASSFRSVSVDEKLFF. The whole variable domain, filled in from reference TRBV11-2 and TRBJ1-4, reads EAGVAQSPRYKIIEKRQSVAFWCNPISGHATLYWYQQILGQGPKLLIQFQNNGVVDDSQLPKDRFSAERLKGVDSTLKIQPAKLEDSAVYLCASSFRSVSVDEKLFFGSGTQLSVL.

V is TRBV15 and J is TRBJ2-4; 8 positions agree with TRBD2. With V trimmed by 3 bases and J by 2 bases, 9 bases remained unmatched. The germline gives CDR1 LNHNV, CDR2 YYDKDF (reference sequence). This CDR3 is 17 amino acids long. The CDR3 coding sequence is TGTGCCACCAGCAGCCTCGGGGGGGCTGGAACCAAAAACATTCAGTACTTC. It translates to CATSSLGGAGTKNIQYF. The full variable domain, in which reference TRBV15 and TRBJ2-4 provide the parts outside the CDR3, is DAMVIQNPRYQVTQFGKPVTLSCSQTLNHNVMYWYQQKSSQAPKLLFHYYDKDFNNEADTPDNFQSRRPNTSFCFLDIRSPGLGDTAMYLCATSSLGGAGTKNIQYFGAGTRLSVL.

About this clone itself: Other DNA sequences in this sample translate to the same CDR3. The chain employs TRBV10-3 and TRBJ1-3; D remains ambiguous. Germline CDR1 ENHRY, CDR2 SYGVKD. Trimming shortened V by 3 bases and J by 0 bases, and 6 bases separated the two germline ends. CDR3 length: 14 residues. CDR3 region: CAISDGSSGNTIYF. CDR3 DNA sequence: TGTGCCATCAGTGACGGGAGCTCTGGAAACACCATATATTTT.

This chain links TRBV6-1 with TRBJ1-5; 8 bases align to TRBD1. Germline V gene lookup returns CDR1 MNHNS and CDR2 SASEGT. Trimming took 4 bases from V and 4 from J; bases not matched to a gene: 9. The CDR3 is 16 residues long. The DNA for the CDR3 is TGTGCCAGCAGTGCCGGCGGACAGGGACTAAATCAGCCCCAGCATTTT. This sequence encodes CASSAGGQGLNQPQHF.

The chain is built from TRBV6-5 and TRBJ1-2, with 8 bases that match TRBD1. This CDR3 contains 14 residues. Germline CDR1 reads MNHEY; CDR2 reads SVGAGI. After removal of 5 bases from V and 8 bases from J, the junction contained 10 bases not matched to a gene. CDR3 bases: TGTGCCAGCAGTGGGCGGACAGGGAAGAGGGGCTACACCTTC. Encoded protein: CASSGRTGKRGYTF.

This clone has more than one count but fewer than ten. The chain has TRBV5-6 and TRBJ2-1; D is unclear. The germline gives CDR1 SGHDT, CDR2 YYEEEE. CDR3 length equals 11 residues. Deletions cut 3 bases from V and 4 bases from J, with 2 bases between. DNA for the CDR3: TGTGCCAGCAGCTCTTACAATGAGCAGTTCTTC. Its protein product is CASSSYNEQFF.

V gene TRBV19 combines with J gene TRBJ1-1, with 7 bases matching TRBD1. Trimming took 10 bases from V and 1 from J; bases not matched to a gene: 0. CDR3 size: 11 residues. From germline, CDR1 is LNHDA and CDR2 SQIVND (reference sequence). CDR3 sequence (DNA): TGTGCCACAGGGGGGAACACTGAAGCTTTCTTT. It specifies CATGGNTEAFF.

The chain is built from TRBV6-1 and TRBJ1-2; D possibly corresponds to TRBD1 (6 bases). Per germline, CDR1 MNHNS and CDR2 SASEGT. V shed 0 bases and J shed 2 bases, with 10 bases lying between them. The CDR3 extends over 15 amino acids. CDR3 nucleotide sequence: TGTGCCAGCAGTGAAGCTGGGACAATCAACTATGGCTACACCTTC. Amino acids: CASSEAGTINYGYTF.

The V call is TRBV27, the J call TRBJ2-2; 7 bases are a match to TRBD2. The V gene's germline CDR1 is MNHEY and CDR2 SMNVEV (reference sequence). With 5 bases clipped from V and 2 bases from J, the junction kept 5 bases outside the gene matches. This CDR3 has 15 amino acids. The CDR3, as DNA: TGTGCCAGCAGTAAAAGCGGGGTCAACACCGGGGAGCTGTTTTTT. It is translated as CASSKSGVNTGELFF.

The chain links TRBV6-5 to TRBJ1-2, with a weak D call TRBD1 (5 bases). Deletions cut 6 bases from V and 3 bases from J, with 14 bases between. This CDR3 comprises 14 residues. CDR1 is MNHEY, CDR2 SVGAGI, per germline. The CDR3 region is CASRTLSGHYGYTF. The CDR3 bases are TGTGCCAGCAGAACCCTCTCAGGGCACTATGGCTACACCTTC.

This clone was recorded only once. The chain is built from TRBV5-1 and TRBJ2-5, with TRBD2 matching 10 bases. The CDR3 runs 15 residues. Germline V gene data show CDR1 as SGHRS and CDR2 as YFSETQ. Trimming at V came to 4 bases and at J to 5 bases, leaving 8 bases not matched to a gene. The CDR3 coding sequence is TGCGCCAGCAGCGTGATAGCGGGGGGACCCGAGACCCAGTACTTC. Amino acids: CASSVIAGGPETQYF.

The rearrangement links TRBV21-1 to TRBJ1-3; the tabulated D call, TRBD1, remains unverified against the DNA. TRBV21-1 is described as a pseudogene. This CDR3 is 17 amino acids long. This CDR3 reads CASSQDLLQHARNTIYF. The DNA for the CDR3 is TGTGCCAGCAGCCAGGATCTGCTACAACACGCACGAAACACCATATATTTT.

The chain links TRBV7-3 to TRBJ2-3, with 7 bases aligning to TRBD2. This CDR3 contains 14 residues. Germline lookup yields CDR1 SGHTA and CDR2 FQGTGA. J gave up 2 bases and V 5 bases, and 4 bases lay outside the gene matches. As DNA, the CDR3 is TGTGCCAGCAGCGCCGGGACTACCACAGATACGCAGTATTTT. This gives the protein CASSAGTTTDTQYF.

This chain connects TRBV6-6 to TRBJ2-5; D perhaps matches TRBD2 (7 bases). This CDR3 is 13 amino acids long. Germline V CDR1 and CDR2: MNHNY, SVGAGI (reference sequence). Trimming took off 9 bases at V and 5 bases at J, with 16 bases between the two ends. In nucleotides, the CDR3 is TGTGCCAGTTCAACGGGGGGCTCGGAGACCCAGTACTTC. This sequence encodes CASSTGGSETQYF.

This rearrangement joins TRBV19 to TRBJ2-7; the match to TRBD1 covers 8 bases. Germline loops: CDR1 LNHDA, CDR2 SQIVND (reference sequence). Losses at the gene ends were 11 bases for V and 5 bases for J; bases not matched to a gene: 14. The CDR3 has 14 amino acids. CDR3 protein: CASKASGGHHEQYF. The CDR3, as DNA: TGTGCCTCAAAAGCCTCAGGGGGCCATCACGAGCAGTACTTC.

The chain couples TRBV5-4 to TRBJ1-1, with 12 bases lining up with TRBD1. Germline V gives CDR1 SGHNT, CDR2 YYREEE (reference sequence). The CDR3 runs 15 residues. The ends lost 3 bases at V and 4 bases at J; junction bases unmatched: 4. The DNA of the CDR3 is TGTGCCAGCAGCTGGGACAGGGGGCTGGGCACTGAAGCTTTCTTT. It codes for CASSWDRGLGTEAFF.

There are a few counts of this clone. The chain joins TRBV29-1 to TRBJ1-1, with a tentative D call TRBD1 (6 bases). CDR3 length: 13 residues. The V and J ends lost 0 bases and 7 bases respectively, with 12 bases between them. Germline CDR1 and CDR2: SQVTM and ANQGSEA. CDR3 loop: CSVEDPGQFEAFF. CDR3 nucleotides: TGCAGCGTTGAAGATCCCGGACAGTTTGAAGCTTTCTTT. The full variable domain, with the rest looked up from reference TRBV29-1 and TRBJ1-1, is SAVISQKPSRDICQRGTSLTIQCQVDSQVTMMFWYRQQPGQSLTLIATANQGSEATYESGFVIDKFPISRPNLTFSTLTVSNMSPEDSSIYLCSVEDPGQFEAFFGQGTRLTVV.

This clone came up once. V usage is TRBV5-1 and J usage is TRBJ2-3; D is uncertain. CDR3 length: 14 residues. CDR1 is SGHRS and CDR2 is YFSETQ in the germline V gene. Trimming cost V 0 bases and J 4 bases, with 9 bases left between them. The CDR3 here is CASSLDPAADTQYF. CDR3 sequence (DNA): TGCGCCAGCAGCTTGGACCCCGCGGCAGATACGCAGTATTTT.

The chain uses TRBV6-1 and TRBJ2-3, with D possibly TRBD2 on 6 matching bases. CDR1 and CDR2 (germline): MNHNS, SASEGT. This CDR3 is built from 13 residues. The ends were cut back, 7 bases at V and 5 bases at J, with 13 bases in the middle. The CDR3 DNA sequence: TGTGCCAGCACCTTCTGGGAGGAAGATACGCAGTATTTT. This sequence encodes CASTFWEEDTQYF.

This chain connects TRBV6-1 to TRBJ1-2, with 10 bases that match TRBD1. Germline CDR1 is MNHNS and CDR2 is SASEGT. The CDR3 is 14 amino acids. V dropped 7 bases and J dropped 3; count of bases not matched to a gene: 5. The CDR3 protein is CASTRDRGDYGYTF. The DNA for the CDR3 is TGTGCCAGCACCCGGGACAGGGGAGACTATGGCTACACCTTC.

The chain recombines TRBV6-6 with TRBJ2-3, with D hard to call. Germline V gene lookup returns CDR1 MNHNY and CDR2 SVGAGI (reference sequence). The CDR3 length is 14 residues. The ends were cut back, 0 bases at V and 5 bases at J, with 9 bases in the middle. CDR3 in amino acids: CASSYSGGKDTQYF. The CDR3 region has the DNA TGTGCCAGCAGTTACTCGGGTGGAAAAGATACGCAGTATTTT.

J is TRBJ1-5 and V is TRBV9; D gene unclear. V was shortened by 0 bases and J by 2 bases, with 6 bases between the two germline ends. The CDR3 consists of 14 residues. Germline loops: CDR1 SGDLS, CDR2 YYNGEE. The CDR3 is CASSVGYGNQPQHF. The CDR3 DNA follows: TGTGCCAGCAGCGTAGGGTATGGCAATCAGCCCCAGCATTTT.